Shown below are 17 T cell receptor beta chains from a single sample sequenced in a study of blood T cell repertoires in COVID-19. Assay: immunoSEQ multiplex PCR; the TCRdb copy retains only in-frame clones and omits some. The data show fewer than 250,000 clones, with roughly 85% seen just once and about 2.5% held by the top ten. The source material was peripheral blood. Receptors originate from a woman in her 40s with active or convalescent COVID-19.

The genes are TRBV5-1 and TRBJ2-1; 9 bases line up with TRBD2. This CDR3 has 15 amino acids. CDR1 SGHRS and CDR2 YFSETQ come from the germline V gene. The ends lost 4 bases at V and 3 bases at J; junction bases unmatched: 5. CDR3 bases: TGCGCCAGCAGCCCTCGGACTAGCGACTACAATGAGCAGTTCTTC. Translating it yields CASSPRTSDYNEQFF.

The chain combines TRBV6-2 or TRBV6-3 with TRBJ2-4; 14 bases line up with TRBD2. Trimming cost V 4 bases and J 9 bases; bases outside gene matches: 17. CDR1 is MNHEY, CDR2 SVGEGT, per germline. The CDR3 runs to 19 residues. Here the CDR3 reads CASSSTDPRLAGGPGIQYF. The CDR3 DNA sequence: TGTGCCAGCAGTTCCACGGACCCCCGACTAGCGGGAGGGCCAGGCATTCAGTACTTC.

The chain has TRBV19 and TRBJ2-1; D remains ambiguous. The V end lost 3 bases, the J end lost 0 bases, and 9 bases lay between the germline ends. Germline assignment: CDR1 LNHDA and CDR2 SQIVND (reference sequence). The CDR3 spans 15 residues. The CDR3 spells CASSIIPSSYNEQFF. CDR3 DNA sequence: TGTGCCAGTAGTATTATCCCGAGCTCCTACAATGAGCAGTTCTTC.

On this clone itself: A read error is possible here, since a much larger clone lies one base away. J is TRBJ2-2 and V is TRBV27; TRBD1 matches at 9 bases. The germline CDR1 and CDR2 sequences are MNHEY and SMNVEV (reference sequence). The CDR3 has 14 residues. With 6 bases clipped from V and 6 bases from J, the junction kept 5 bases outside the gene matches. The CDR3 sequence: CASSKRQGAGELFF. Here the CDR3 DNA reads TGTGCCAGCAGCAAGAGACAGGGGGCCGGGGAGCTGTTTTTT.

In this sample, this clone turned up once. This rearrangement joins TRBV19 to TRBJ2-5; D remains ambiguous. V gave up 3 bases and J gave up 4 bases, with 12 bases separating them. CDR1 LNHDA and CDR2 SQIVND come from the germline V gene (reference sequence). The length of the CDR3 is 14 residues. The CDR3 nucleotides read TGTGCCAGTAGTATTAGTTGGGCGTCAGAGACCCAGTACTTC. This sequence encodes CASSISWASETQYF. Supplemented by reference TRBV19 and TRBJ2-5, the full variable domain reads DGGITQSPKYLFRKEGQNVTLSCEQNLNHDAMYWYRQDPGQGLRLIYYSQIVNDFQKGDIAEGYSVSREKKESFPLTVTSAQKNPTAFYLCASSISWASETQYFGPGTRLLVL.

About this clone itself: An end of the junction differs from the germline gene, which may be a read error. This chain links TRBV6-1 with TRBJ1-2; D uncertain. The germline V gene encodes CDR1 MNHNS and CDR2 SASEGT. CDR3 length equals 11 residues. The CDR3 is CASSEGRGYTF. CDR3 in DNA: TGTGCCAGCAGCGAAGGGAGGGGCTACACCTTC.

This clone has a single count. CDR3 in amino acids: CSVEDDRSSYEQYF. Here the CDR3 DNA reads TGCAGCGTTGAAGATGACAGGAGCTCCTACGAGCAGTACTTC. The chain has TRBV29-1 and TRBJ2-7, with a possible D match to TRBD1 (6 bases). CDR3 length: 14 residues. Trimming shortened V by 0 bases and J by 0 bases, and 9 bases separated the two germline ends. Germline lookup yields CDR1 SQVTM and CDR2 ANQGSEA.

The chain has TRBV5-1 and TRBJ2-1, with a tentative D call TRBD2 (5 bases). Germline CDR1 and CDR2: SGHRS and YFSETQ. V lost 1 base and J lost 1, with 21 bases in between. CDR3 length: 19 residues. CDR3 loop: CASSLSVASFRRSYNEQFF. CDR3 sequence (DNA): TGCGCCAGCAGCTTGTCGGTGGCCAGTTTTCGGAGGTCCTACAATGAGCAGTTCTTC.

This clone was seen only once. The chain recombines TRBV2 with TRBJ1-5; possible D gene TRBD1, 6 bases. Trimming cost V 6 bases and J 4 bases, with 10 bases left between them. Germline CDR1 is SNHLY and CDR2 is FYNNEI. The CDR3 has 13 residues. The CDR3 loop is CASRTGPNQPQHF. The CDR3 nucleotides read TGTGCCAGCAGAACAGGGCCGAATCAGCCCCAGCATTTT.

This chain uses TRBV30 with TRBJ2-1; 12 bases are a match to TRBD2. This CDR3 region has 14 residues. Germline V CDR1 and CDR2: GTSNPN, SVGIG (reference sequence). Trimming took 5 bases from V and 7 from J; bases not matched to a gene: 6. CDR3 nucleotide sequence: TGTGCCTGGGCGGGACTAGCGGGTATAAATGAGCAGTTCTTC. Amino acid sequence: CAWAGLAGINEQFF.

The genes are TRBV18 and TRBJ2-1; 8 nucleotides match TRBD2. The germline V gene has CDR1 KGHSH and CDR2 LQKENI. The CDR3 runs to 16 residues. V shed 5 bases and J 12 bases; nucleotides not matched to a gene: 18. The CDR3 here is CASSLAGRAPILVQFF. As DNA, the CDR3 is TGTGCCAGCTCATTGGCCGGGAGGGCCCCTATTTTGGTGCAGTTCTTC.

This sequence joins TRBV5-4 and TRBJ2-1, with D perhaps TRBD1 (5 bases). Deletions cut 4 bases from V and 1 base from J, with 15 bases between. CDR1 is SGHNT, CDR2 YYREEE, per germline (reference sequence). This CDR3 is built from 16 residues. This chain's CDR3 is CASSAATDLSYNEQFF. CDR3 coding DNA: TGTGCCAGCAGCGCCGCGACAGACCTTTCCTACAATGAGCAGTTCTTC.

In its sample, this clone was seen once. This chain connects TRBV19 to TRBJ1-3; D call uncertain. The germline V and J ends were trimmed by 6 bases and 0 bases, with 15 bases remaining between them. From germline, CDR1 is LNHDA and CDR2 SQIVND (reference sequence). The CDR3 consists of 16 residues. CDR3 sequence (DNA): TGTGCCAGTAGCGGGTCTACGTCCAGCTCTGGAAACACCATATATTTT. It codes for CASSGSTSSSGNTIYF.

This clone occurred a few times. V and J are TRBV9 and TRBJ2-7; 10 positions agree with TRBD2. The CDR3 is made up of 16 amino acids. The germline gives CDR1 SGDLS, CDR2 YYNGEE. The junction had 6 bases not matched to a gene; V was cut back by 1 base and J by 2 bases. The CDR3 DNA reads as TGTGCCAGCAGCGTAAGTGGAACTAGCGGGACCTACGAGCAGTACTTC. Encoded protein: CASSVSGTSGTYEQYF. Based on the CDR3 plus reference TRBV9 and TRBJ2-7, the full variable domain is DSGVTQTPKHLITATGQRVTLRCSPRSGDLSVYWYQQSLDQGLQFLIQYYNGEERAKGNILERFSAQQFPDLHSELNLSSLELGDSALYFCASSVSGTSGTYEQYFGPGTRLTVT.

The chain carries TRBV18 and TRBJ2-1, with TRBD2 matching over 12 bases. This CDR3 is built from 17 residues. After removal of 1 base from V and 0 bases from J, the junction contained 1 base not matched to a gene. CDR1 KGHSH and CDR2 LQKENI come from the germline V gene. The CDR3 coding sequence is TGTGCCAGCTCACCACAGACTAGCGGGAGCTCCTACAATGAGCAGTTCTTC. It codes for CASSPQTSGSSYNEQFF.

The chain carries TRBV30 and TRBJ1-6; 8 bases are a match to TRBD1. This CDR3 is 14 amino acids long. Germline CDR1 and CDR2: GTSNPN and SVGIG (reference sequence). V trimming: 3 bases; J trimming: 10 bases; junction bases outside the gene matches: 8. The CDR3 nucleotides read TGTGCCTGGAGAGCAGGGGGCGCAGGCTCACCCCTCCACTTT. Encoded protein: CAWRAGGAGSPLHF.

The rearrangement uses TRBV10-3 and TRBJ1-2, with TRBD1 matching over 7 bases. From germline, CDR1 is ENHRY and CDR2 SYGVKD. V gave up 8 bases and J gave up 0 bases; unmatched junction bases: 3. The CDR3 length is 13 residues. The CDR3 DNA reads TGTGCCATCCAGCAGGGGGCTAACTATGGCTACACCTTC. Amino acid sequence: CAIQQGANYGYTF.